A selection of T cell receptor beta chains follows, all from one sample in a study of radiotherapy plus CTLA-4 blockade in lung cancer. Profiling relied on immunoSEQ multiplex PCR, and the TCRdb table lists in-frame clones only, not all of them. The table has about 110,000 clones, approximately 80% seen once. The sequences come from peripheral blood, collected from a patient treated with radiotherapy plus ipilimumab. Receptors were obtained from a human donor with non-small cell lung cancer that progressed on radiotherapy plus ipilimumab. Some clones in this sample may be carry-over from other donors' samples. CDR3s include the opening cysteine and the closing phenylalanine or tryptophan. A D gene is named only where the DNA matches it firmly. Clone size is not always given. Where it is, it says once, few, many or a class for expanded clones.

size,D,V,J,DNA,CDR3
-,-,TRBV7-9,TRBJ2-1,TGTGCCAGCAGCTTCGTTAGGTCTATTGCTGAGCAGTTCTTC,CASSFVRSIAEQFF
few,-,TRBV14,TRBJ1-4,TGTGCCAGCAGCCAGTCGTGGGGTGAAAAACTGTTTTTT,CASSQSWGEKLFF
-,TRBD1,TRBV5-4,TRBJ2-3,TGTGCCAGCAGCGAGGGGGCCACAGATACGCAGTATTTT,CASSEGATDTQYF
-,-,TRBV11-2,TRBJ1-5,TGTGCCAGCAGCTTGATAGAGAATCAGCCCCAGCATTTT,CASSLIENQPQHF
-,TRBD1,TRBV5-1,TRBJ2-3,TGCGCCAGCAGCCCCAGGACAGGGGACACAGATACGCAGTATTTT,CASSPRTGDTDTQYF
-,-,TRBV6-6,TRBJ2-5,TGTGCCAGCAGTTATTACGCCTCCCGGGAGACCCAGTACTTC,CASSYYASRETQYF
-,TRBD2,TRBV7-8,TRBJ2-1,TGTGCCAGCAGCCCCAGCGGGGGATACAATGAGCAGTTCTTC,CASSPSGGYNEQFF
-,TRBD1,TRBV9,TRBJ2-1,TGTGCCAGCAGCACAGGGGGCTCCTACAATGAGCAGTTCTTC,CASSTGGSYNEQFF
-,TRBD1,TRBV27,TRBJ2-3,TGTGCCAGCAGTTTCCCGGGACAGGGGTGGTATTTT,CASSFPGQGWYF
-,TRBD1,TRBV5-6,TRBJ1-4,TGTGCCAGCAGCGTAGGGGGCAGGGTGACTAATGAAAAACTGTTTTTT,CASSVGGRVTNEKLFF
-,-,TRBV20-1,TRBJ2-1,TGCAGTGCACGGGTGGGGTATGAGCAGTTCTTC,CSARVGYEQFF
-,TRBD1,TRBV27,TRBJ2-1,TGTGCCAGCAGTTTACTAGGACAGGGGCGGGACAATGAGCAGTTCTTC,CASSLLGQGRDNEQFF
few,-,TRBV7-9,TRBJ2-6,TGTGCCACCATACCTCAGGGATCCGGGGCCAACGTCCTGACTTTC,CATIPQGSGANVLTF
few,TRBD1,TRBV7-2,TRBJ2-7,TGCGCCAGCAGCTCGAACAGGGGTAGTACTGCCAGTTCTCGCTACGAGCAGTACTTC,CASSSNRGSTASSRYEQYF
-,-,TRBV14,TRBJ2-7,TGTGCCAGCAGTCAAAGGATACGCTGGGAAGGCGACTTGGAGGACGAGCAGTACTTC,CASSQRIRWEGDLEDEQYF
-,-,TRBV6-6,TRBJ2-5,TGTGCCAGCAGTTTCAGCGCCCAAGAGACCCAGTACTTC,CASSFSAQETQYF
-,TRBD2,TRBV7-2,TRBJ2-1,TGTGCCAGCAGACTAGAGGGACTAGCGGGGGGGCTTGAGCAGTTCTTC,CASRLEGLAGGLEQFF
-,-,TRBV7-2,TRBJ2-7,TGTGCCAGCAGCTTATCCAGTACCTACGAGCAGTACTTC,CASSLSSTYEQYF
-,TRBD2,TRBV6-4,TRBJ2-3,TGTGCCAGCAGTGGGACTAGCAGCACAGATACGCAGTATTTT,CASSGTSSTDTQYF
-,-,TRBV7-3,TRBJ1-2,TGTGCCAGCAGCTGGGGACCGACTAACTATGGCTACACCTTC,CASSWGPTNYGYTF
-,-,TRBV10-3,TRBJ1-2,TGTGCCATCAGAACTGACAGGTTGTATGGCTACACCTTC,CAIRTDRLYGYTF
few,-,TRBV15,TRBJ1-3,TGTGCCACCAGCAGCGGCGCAGGAAACACCATATATTTT,CATSSGAGNTIYF
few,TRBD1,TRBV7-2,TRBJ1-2,TGTGCCAGCAGCCCCCGACCGGGACAGGGGAACGATGGCTACACCTTC,CASSPRPGQGNDGYTF
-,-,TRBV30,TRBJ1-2,TGTGCCTGGATTCCATTCTGGGGGCCGAATGGCTACACCTTC,CAWIPFWGPNGYTF
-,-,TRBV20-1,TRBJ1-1,TGCAGAACGGGGAACACTGAAGCTTTCTTT,CRTGNTEAFF
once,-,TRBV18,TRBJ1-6,TGTGCCAGCTCACCACCGAAGGGGAGCTCCTATAATTCACCCCTCCACTTT,CASSPPKGSSYNSPLHF
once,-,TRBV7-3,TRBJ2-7,TGTGCCAGCAGGCAAGGACACAGGGGAGGCCAGCAGTACTTC,CASRQGHRGGQQYF
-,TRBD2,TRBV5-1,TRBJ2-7,TGCGCCAGCAGTATATTTGGCGGGGGGACCTACGAGCAGTACTTC,CASSIFGGGTYEQYF
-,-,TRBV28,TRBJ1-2,TGTGCCAGCAGCCGCCGCACGGGGTGGGACTATGGCTACACCTTC,CASSRRTGWDYGYTF
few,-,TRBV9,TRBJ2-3,TGTGCCAGCAGCGGGGGCACAGATACGCAGTATTTT,CASSGGTDTQYF
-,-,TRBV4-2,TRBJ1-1,TGTGCCAGCAGCCAAGATTGGCAGGGATGGTCCACTGAAGCTTTCTTT,CASSQDWQGWSTEAFF
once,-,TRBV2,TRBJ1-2,TGTGCCAGCAGTGCACTGGGGGGTCCCTATGGCTACACCTTC,CASSALGGPYGYTF
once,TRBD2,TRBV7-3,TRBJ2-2,TGTGCCAGCAGTAGACTAGCGGGGGCCACCGGGGAGCTGTTTTTT,CASSRLAGATGELFF
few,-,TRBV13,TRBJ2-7,TGTGCCAGCAGCGTCGGGGGATCCCACGAGCAGTACTTC,CASSVGGSHEQYF
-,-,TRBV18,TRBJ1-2,TGTGCCAGCTCACCACCGCCGTTCGGTGCTAACTATGGCTACACCTTC,CASSPPPFGANYGYTF
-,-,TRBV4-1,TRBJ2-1,TGCGCCAGCAGCCAAGACCGGGGTCGGAATGAGCAGTTCTTC,CASSQDRGRNEQFF
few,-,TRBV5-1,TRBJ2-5,TGCGCCAGCAGCTTGTTGGGGAACCAAGAGACCCAGTACTTC,CASSLLGNQETQYF
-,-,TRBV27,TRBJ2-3,TGTGCCAGCAGTTTATATCCAGGTGGCACAGATACGCAGTATTTT,CASSLYPGGTDTQYF
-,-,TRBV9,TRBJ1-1,TGTGCCAGCAGCGTAGTAGACTCCCCGAGAACTGAAGCTTTCTTT,CASSVVDSPRTEAFF
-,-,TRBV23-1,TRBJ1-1,TGCGCCAGCGGAAGACAGAACACTGAAGCTTTCTTT,CASGRQNTEAFF